This T cell receptor beta chain was captured in a study of blood T cell repertoires in COVID-19. The overall study: COVID-19 samples collected from the United States, Italy and Spain covered acute and convalescent phases. T cells, B-cell-depleted T cells, or PBMCs provided the cDNA or gDNA that served as material.

CDR1 and CDR2 from the germline V gene are KGHSH and LQKENI. The CDR3 length is 16 residues. The junction had 4 bases not matched to a gene; V was cut back by 0 bases and J by 3 bases. Original processing notes: Reference gene primers were amplified, and this amplification served to estimate nucleated cell counts. Profiling relied on immunoSEQ multiplex PCR, and the TCRdb table lists in-frame clones only, not all of them. D and trimming were read from the DNA, whereas the V and J calls and clone size are those reported in that table. The data show over 100,000 clones, approximately 85% seen once. Sequenced sample: peripheral blood. The TCR comes from a man aged 40-55 years with acute or convalescent COVID-19. This chain links TRBV18 with TRBJ1-4, with 7 bases lining up with TRBD1. DNA for the CDR3: TGTGCCAGCTCACCACCGAACAGGGGTGCTAATGAAAAACTGTTTTTT. Protein sequence: CASSPPNRGANEKLFF.